The 10 T cell receptor beta chains below were found in one sample sequenced in a study of a mutant IDH1 vaccine in newly diagnosed glioma listed by TCRdb under 2021. The method behind the library was the immunoSEQ multiplex PCR assay. This is the immuneACCESS table as TCRdb keeps it, with only in-frame sequences that have V and J called. A part of the clones is gone; compared with another copy, unresolved V genes explain less than half, and the rest is unexplained. In all, the sample holds 35,000 to 45,000 clones, and roughly 70% of those were seen once. The ten most abundant clones make up about 10% of the sample. No antigen is known for these receptors. The time point label on this specimen signifies: week 47, end of study. A 20-mer mutant IDH1 peptide at 300 micrograms in Montanide made up each vaccine dose, which was injected subcutaneously together with topical imiquimod. This sample comprised PBMCs, obtained from a glioma patient whose treatment included an IDH1 peptide vaccine. Source of these receptors: a middle-aged man with glioma.

V gene TRBV7-2 combines with J gene TRBJ1-5; D remains unclear. Germline CDR1 and CDR2: SGHTA and FQGNSA. V lost 5 bases, J lost 5 bases, and 13 bases lay in between. The CDR3 totals 14 residues. The CDR3 loop reads CASSHDGRYQPQHF. The DNA of the CDR3 is TGTGCCAGCAGCCACGACGGGAGGTATCAGCCCCAGCATTTT.

The chain combines TRBV2 with TRBJ2-2; D uncertain. This CDR3 is 11 amino acids long. The germline V gene has CDR1 SNHLY and CDR2 FYNNEI. V shed 8 bases and J shed 4 bases, with 5 bases lying between them. Written as DNA, the CDR3 is TGTGCCAGCGCGACCACCGGGGAGCTGTTTTTT. Its translation: CASATTGELFF.

This chain joins TRBV7-9 and TRBJ2-5; D may be TRBD2 (5 bases). The V gene lost 5 bases and the J gene lost 5 bases, with 6 bases spanning the gap. The CDR3 loop spans 11 amino acids. Germline CDR1 SEHNR, CDR2 FQNEAQ (reference sequence). The CDR3 is CASSRGETQYF. In nucleotides, the CDR3 is TGTGCCAGCAGCCGAGGGGAGACCCAGTACTTC.

V and J are TRBV19 and TRBJ2-1; D gene unclear. V was shortened by 6 bases and J by 4 bases, with 7 bases between the two germline ends. CDR1 is LNHDA and CDR2 is SQIVND in the germline V gene (reference sequence). CDR3 length: 12 residues. The CDR3 nucleotides are TGTGCCAGTAGAGGCCAATACAATGAGCAGTTCTTC. Residues: CASRGQYNEQFF.

CDR3 bases: TGTGCCAGCAGCAAAGTTTGGCCTGTAGTGAGTAATTCGGGCACCGGGGAGCTGTTTTTT. Translating gives CASSKVWPVVSNSGTGELFF. The chain has TRBV21-1 and TRBJ2-2; the table names TRBD2, a call not compared with the DNA. TRBV21-1 is recorded as a pseudogene. The CDR3 extends over 20 amino acids.

The chain combines TRBV6-5 with TRBJ1-3, with TRBD1 matching 7 bases. Germline values: CDR1 MNHEY, CDR2 SVGAGI. The CDR3 covers 15 residues. The V and J ends lost 5 bases and 0 bases, in that order; junction bases with no gene match: 4. DNA for the CDR3: TGTGCCAGCAGTACCGACAGGGTCTCTGGAAACACCATATATTTT. This translates into CASSTDRVSGNTIYF.

CDR3 in DNA: TGTGCCAGCAGTTCCGCAGGGGGGGGGTCCTACGAGCAGTACTTC. It encodes CASSSAGGGSYEQYF. The chain couples TRBV6-5 to TRBJ2-7; D assignment may be TRBD1 or TRBD2 (7 bases each). Trimming took off 4 bases at V and 1 base at J, with 14 bases between the two ends. The CDR3 covers 15 residues. CDR1 MNHEY and CDR2 SVGAGI come from the germline V gene.

This clone was counted between two and nine times. This rearrangement joins TRBV30 to TRBJ1-1, with 8 bases lining up with TRBD1. The CDR3 covers 13 residues. After removal of 5 bases from V and 5 bases from J, the junction contained 7 bases not matched to a gene. Germline CDR1 GTSNPN, CDR2 SVGIG (reference sequence). The DNA for the CDR3 is TGTGCCTGGTACAGGGGGGCGGCTACTGAAGCTTTCTTT. Translated: CAWYRGAATEAFF.

This chain uses TRBV2 with TRBJ1-3, with D maybe TRBD1 (5 bases). CDR1 is SNHLY and CDR2 is FYNNEI in the germline V gene. V dropped 5 bases and J dropped 0 bases, with 14 bases sitting between them. This CDR3 has 16 amino acids. The CDR3 loop reads CASSRAGNPSGNTIYF. CDR3 sequence (DNA): TGTGCCAGCAGTCGGGCAGGGAACCCCTCTGGAAACACCATATATTTT.

This chain links TRBV23-1 with TRBJ1-1; a possible D gene is TRBD1 (6 bases). TRBV23-1 is an open reading frame whose function is uncertain. The CDR3 totals 18 residues. Trimming pared 6 bases from V and 0 bases from J, leaving 23 bases between. The DNA of the CDR3 is TGCGCCAGCAGCCAAACGGGGGGAGGCCAGGGGATGAACACTGAAGCTTTCTTT. This gives the protein CASSQTGGGQGMNTEAFF.